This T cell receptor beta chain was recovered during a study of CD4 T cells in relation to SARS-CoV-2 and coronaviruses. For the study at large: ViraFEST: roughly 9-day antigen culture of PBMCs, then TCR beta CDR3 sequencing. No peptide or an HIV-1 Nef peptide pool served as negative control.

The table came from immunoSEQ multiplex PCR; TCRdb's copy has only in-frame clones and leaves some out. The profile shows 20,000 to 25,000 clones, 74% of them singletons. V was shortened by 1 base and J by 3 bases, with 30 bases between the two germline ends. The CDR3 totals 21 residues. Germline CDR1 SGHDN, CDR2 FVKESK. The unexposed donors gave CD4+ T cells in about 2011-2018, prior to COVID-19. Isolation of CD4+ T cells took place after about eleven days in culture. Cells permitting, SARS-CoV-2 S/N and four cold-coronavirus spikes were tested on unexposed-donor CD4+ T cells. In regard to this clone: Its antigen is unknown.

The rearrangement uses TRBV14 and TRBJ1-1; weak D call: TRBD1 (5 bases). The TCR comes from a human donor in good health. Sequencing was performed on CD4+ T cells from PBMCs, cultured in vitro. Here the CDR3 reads CASSQVRGKMGRVITDTEAFF. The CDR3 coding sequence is TGTGCCAGCAGCCAAGTTCGGGGCAAAATGGGCAGGGTTATTACGGACACTGAAGCTTTCTTT. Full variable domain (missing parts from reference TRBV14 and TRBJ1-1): EAGVTQFPSHSVIEKGQTVTLRCDPISGHDNLYWYRRVMGKEIKFLLHFVKESKQDESGMPNNRFLAERTGGTYSTLKVQPAELEDSGVYFCASSQVRGKMGRVITDTEAFFGQGTRLTVV.